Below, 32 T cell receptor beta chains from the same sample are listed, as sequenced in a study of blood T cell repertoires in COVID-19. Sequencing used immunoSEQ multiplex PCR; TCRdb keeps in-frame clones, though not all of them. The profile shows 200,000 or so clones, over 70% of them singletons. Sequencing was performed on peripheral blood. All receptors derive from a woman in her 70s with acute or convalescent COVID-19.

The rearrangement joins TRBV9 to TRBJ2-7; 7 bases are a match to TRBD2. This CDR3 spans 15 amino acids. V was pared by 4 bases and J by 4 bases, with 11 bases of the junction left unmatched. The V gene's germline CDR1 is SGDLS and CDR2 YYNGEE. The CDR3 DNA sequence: TGTGCCAGCAGCTTAGAGGGAGGGCCTGATTACGAGCAGTACTTC. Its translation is CASSLEGGPDYEQYF.

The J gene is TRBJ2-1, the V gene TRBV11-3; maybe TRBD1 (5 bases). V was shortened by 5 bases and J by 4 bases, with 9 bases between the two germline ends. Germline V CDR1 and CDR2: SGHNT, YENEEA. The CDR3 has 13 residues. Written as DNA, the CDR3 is TGTGCCAGCAGCCTTACAGGTTACAATGAGCAGTTCTTC. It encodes CASSLTGYNEQFF.

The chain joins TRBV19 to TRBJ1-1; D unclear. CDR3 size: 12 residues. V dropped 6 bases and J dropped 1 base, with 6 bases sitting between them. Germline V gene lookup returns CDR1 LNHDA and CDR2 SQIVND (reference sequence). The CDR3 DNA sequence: TGTGCCAGTAGGGCAGGGAACACTGAAGCTTTCTTT. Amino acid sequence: CASRAGNTEAFF.

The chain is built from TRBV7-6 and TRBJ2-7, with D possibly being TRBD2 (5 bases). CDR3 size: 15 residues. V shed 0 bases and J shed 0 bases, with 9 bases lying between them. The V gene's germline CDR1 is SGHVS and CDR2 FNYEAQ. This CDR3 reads CASSLAFGVSYEQYF. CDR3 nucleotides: TGTGCCAGCAGCTTAGCGTTCGGGGTCTCCTACGAGCAGTACTTC. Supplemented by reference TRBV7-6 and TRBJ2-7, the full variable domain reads GAGVSQSPRYKVTKRGQDVALRCDPISGHVSLYWYRQALGQGPEFLTYFNYEAQQDKSGLPNDRFSAERPEGSISTLTIQRTEQRDSAMYRCASSLAFGVSYEQYFGPGTRLTVT.

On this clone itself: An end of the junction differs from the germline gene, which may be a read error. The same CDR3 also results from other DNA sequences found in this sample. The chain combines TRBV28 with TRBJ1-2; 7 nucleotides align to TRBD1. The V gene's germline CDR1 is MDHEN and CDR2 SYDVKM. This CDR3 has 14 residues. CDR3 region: CASSSLTGRRGYTF. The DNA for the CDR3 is TGTGCCAGCAGTTCGTTGACAGGGCGGCGAGGCTACACCTTT.

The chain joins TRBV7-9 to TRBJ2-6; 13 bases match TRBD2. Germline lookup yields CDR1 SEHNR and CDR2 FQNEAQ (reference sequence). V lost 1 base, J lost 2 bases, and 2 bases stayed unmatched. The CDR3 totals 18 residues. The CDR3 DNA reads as TGTGCCAGCAGCTTAGGACTAGCGGGAGGTGCTGGGGCCAACGTCCTGACTTTC. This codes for CASSLGLAGGAGANVLTF.

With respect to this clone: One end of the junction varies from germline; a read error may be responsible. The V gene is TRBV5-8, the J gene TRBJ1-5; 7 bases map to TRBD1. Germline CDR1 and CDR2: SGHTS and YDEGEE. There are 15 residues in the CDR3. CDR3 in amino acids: CASNLSMDRTQPQHF. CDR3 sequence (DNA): TGTGCCAGCAACTTGAGTATGGACAGGACTCAGCCCCAGCATTTT.

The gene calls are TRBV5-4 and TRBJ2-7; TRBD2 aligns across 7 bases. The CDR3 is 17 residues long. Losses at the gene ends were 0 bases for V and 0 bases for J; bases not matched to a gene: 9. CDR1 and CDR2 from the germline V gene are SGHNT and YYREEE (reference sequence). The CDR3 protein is CASSLVPSGAPSYEQYF. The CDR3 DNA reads TGTGCCAGCAGCTTGGTTCCTAGCGGAGCCCCCTCCTACGAGCAGTACTTC.

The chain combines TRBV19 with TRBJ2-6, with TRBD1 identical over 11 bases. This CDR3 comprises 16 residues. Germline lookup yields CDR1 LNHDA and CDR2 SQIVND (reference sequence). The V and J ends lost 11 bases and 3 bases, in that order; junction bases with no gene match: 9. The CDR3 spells CASLDRGQGGANVLTF. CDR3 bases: TGTGCCTCCCTGGACAGGGGGCAAGGTGGGGCCAACGTCCTGACTTTC. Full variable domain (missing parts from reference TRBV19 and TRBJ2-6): DGGITQSPKYLFRKEGQNVTLSCEQNLNHDAMYWYRQDPGQGLRLIYYSQIVNDFQKGDIAEGYSVSREKKESFPLTVTSAQKNPTAFYLCASLDRGQGGANVLTFGAGSRLTVL.

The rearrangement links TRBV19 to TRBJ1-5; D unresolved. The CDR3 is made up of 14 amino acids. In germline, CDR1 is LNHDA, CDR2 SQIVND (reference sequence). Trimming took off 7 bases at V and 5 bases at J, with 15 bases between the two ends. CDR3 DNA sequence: TGTGCCAGTATCTCGGACTCTTCCGATCAGCCCCAGCATTTT. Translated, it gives CASISDSSDQPQHF. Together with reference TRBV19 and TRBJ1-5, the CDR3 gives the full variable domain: DGGITQSPKYLFRKEGQNVTLSCEQNLNHDAMYWYRQDPGQGLRLIYYSQIVNDFQKGDIAEGYSVSREKKESFPLTVTSAQKNPTAFYLCASISDSSDQPQHFGDGTRLSIL.

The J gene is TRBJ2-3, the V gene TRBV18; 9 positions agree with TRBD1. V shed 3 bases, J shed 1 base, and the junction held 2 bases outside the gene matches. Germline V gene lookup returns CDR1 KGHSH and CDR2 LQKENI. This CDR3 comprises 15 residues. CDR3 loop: CASSPGQGRTDTQYF. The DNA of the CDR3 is TGTGCCAGCTCACCGGGACAGGGTCGCACAGATACGCAGTATTTT.

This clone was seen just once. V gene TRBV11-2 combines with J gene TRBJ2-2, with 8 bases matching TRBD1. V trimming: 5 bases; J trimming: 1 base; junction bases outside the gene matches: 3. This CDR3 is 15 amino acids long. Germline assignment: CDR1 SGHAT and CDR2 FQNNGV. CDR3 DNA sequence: TGTGCCAGCAGCCCGGGACAGGTGAACACCGGGGAGCTGTTTTTT. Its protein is CASSPGQVNTGELFF.

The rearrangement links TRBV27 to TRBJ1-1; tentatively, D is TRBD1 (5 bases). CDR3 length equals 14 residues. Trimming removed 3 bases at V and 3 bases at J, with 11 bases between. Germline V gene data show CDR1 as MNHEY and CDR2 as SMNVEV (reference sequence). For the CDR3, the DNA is TGTGCCAGCAGTTTGGGGGGGGTATACACTGAAGCTTTCTTT. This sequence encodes CASSLGGVYTEAFF.

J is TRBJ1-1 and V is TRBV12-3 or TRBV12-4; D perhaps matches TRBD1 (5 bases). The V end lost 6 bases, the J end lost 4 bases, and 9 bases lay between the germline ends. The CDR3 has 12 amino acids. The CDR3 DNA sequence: TGTGCCAGCAGCCCCGGGGGCACTGAAGCTTTCTTT. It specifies CASSPGGTEAFF.

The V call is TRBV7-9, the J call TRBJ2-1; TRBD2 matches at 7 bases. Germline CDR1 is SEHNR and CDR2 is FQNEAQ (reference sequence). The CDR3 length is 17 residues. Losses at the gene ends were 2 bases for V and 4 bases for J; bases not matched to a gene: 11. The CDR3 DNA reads TGTGCCAGCAGCTTACCCTTAGCGGGTGGGGCTTACAATGAGCAGTTCTTC. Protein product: CASSLPLAGGAYNEQFF.

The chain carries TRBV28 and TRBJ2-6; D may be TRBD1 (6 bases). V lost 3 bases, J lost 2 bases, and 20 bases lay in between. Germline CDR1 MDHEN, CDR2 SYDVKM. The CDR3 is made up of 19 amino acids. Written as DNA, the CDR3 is TGTGCCAGCAGTTTCCGGCCGGGCAGGGGTAGGGCTGGGGCCAACGTCCTGACTTTC. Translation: CASSFRPGRGRAGANVLTF.

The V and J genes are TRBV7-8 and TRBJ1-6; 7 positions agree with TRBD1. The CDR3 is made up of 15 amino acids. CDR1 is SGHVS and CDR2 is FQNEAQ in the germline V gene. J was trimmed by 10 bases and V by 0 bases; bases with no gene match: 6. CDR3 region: CASSLAGGSGSPLHF. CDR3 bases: TGTGCCAGCAGCTTAGCAGGGGGCAGCGGGTCACCCCTCCACTTT. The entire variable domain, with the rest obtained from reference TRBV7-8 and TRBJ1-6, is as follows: GAGVSQSPRYKVAKRGQDVALRCDPISGHVSLFWYQQALGQGPEFLTYFQNEAQLDKSGLPSDRFFAERPEGSVSTLKIQRTQQEDSAVYLCASSLAGGSGSPLHFGNGTRLTVT.

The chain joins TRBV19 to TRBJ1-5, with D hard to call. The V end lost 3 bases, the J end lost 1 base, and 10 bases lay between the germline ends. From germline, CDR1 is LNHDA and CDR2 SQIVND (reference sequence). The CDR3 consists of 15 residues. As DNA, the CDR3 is TGTGCCAGTAGTATCGGGGTTCGAAGCAATCAGCCCCAGCATTTT. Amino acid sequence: CASSIGVRSNQPQHF. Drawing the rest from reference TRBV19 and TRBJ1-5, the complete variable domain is DGGITQSPKYLFRKEGQNVTLSCEQNLNHDAMYWYRQDPGQGLRLIYYSQIVNDFQKGDIAEGYSVSREKKESFPLTVTSAQKNPTAFYLCASSIGVRSNQPQHFGDGTRLSIL.

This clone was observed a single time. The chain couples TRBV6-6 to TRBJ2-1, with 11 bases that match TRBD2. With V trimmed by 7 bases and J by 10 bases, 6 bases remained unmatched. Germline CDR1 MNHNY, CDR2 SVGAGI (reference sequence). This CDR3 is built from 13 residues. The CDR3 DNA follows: TGTGCCAGCAACCTAGCGGGAGGAAGGGAGCAGTTCTTC. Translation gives CASNLAGGREQFF.

In nucleotides, the CDR3 is TGTGCCAGCAGCTTAGGTAGCGGGACTTACGAGCAGTACTTC. The encoded protein is CASSLGSGTYEQYF. V gene TRBV7-8 combines with J gene TRBJ2-7; 8 bases line up with TRBD2. J gave up 4 bases and V 1 base, and 3 bases lay outside the gene matches. Germline loops: CDR1 SGHVS, CDR2 FQNEAQ. This CDR3 contains 14 residues. The full variable domain, its missing parts supplied by reference TRBV7-8 and TRBJ2-7, is GAGVSQSPRYKVAKRGQDVALRCDPISGHVSLFWYQQALGQGPEFLTYFQNEAQLDKSGLPSDRFFAERPEGSVSTLKIQRTQQEDSAVYLCASSLGSGTYEQYFGPGTRLTVT.

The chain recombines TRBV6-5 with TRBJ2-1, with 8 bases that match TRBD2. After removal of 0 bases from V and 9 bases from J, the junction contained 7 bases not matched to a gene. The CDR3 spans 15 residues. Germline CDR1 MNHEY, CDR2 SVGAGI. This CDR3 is CASSYSAGEGSEQFF. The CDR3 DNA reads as TGTGCCAGCAGTTACTCAGCGGGAGAGGGGTCTGAGCAGTTCTTC.

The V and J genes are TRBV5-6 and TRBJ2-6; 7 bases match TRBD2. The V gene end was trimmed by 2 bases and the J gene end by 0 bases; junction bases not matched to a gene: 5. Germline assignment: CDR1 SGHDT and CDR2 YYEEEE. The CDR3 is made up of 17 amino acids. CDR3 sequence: CASSLGREISGANVLTF. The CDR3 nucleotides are TGTGCCAGCAGCTTAGGGCGGGAGATCTCTGGGGCCAACGTCCTGACTTTC.

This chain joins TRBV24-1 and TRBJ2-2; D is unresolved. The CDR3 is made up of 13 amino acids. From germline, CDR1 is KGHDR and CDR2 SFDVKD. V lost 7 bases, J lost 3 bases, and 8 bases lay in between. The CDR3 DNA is TGTGCCACCAGAGAAAGAGACACCGGGGAGCTGTTTTTT. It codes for CATRERDTGELFF.

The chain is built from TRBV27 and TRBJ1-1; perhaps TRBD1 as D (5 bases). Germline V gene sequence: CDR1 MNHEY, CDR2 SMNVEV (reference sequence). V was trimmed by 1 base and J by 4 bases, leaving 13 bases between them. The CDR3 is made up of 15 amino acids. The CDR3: CASSLLGDLATEAFF. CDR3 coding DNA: TGTGCCAGCAGTTTATTAGGGGATTTGGCCACTGAAGCTTTCTTT.

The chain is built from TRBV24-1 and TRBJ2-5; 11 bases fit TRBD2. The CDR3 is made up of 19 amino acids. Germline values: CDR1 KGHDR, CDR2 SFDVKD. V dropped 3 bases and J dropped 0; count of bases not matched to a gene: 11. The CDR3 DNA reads TGTGCCACCAGTGATCCACCCCCCCCGGGACTAGCGGACCAAGAGACCCAGTACTTC. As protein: CATSDPPPPGLADQETQYF.

The chain's CDR3 is CSVIGSGNTEAFF. For the CDR3, the DNA is TGCAGCGTGATCGGATCGGGGAACACTGAAGCTTTCTTT. The gene calls are TRBV29-1 and TRBJ1-1; D gene uncertain. The CDR3 contains 13 residues. The germline V gene has CDR1 SQVTM and CDR2 ANQGSEA. Trimming removed 6 bases from V and 1 base from J, with 12 bases in between.

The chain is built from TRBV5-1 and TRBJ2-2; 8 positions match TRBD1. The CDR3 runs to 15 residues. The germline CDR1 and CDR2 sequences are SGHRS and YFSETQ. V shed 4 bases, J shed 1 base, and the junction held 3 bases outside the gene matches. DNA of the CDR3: TGCGCCAGCAGCCCGACAGGGGTGAACACCGGGGAGCTGTTTTTT. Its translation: CASSPTGVNTGELFF.

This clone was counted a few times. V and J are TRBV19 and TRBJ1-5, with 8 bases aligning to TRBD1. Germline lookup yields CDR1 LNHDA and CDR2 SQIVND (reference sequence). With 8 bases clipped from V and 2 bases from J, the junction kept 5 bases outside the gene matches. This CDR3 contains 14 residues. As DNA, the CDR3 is TGTGCCAGTGGACAGGGAAATGGCAATCAGCCCCAGCATTTT. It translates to CASGQGNGNQPQHF.

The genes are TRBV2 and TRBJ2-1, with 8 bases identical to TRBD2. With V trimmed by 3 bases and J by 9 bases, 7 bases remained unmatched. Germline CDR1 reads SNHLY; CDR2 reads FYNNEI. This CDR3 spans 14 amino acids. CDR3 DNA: TGTGCCAGCAGTGAGGGGACTAGAGGGGGTGAGCAGTTCTTC. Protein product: CASSEGTRGGEQFF.

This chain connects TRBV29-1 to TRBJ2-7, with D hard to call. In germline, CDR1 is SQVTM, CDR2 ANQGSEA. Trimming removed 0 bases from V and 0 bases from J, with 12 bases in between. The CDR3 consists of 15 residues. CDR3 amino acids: CSVEDTPPSSYEQYF. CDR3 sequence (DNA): TGCAGCGTTGAAGATACCCCACCGAGCTCCTACGAGCAGTACTTC.

Written as DNA, the CDR3 is TGCAGTGCTGGGCAGGAGGGGACCCAGTACTTC. It encodes CSAGQEGTQYF. The chain links TRBV20-1 to TRBJ2-5; D possibly corresponds to TRBD2 (6 bases). V gave up 5 bases and J gave up 7 bases, with 11 bases separating them. The germline V gene has CDR1 DFQATT and CDR2 SNEGSKA (reference sequence). There are 11 residues in the CDR3.

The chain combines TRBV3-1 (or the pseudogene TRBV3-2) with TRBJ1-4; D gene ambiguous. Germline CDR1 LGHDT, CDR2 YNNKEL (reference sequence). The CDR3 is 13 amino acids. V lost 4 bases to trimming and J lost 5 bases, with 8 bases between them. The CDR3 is CASSPGYNEKLFF. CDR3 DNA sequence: TGTGCCAGCAGCCCAGGATACAATGAAAAACTGTTTTTT.